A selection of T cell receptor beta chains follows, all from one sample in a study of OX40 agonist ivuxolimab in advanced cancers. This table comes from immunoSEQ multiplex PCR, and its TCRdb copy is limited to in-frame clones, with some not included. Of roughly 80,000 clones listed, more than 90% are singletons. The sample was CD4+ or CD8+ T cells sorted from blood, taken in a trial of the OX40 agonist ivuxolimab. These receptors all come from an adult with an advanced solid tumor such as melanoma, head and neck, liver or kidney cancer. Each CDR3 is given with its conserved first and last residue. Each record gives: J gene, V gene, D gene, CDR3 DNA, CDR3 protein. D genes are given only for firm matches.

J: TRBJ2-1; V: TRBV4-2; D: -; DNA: TGTGCCAGCAGCCCGGGACCTGGACGCAATGAGCAGTTCTTC; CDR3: CASSPGPGRNEQFF
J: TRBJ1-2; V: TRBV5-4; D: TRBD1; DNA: TGTGCCAGCAGCTTGGATTTGGGACAGGTCTATGGCTACACCTTC; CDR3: CASSLDLGQVYGYTF
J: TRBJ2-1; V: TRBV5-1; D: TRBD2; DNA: TGCGCCAGCAGCTTGTATAGCGGGTACAATGAGCAGTTCTTC; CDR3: CASSLYSGYNEQFF
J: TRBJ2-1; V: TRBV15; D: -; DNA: TGTGCCACCAGCAGCACAGGGAGCTCCTACAATGAGCAGTTCTTC; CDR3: CATSSTGSSYNEQFF
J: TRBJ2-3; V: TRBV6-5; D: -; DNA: TGTGCCAGCAGCATTCGGGGAATTTGGGATACGCAGTATTTT; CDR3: CASSIRGIWDTQYF
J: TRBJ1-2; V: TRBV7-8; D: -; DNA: TGTGCCAGCAGCCCCCGGGACCTCCACTATGGCTACACCTTC; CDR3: CASSPRDLHYGYTF
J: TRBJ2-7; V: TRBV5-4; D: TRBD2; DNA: TGTGCCAGCAGCCCGACTAGCGGGAGTTACGAGCAGTACTTC; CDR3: CASSPTSGSYEQYF
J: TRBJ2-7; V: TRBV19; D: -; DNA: TGTGCCAGTAGGCCCGGGACGTTGAACTCCTACGAGCAGTACTTC; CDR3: CASRPGTLNSYEQYF
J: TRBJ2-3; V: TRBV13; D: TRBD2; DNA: TGTGCCAGCAGCTCAACTAGCGGGAGAGGAGATACGCAGTATTTT; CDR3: CASSSTSGRGDTQYF
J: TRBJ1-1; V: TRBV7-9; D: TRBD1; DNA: TGTGCCAGCAGCATTCCGACAGGGGGCTTTGAAGCTTTCTTT; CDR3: CASSIPTGGFEAFF
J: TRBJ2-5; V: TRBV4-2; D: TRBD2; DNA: TGTGCCAGCAGCCAAGGTCCGAGAGGCGGGGGATATAGAGAGACCCAGTACTTC; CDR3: CASSQGPRGGGYRETQYF
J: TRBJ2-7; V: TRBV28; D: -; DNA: TGTGCCAGTGTTACTTACGGCAGCTCCTACGAGCAGTACTTC; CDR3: CASVTYGSSYEQYF
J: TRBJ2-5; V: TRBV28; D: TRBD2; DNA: TGTGCCAGCAGTCCGGGGGGGGGACGGGAGACCCAGTACTTC; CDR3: CASSPGGGRETQYF
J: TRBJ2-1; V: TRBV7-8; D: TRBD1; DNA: TGTGCCAGCAGCTTAGCGCTGGGACAGAGCTCCTACAATGAGCAGTTCTTC; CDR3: CASSLALGQSSYNEQFF
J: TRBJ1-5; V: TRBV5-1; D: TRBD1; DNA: TGCGCCAGCAGCTCACAGGGGTCCTTTAGCAATCAGCCCCAGCATTTT; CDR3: CASSSQGSFSNQPQHF